The 24 T cell receptor beta chains presented below share a single source sample, sequenced in a study of shared T cell receptors in the human thymus. The repertoire was sequenced with immunoSEQ multiplex PCR; TCRdb's copy has only in-frame clones and lacks some. The table includes about 660,000 clones, more than 75% detected once. The same sample was also used in a study of human thymus T cells.

The specimen was thymocytes. The receptor set was obtained from a boy younger than two with a congenital heart defect.

The chain links TRBV18 to TRBJ2-7; 11 nucleotides align to TRBD2. V trimming: 8 bases; J trimming: 5 bases; junction bases outside the gene matches: 14. This CDR3 has 16 amino acids. Germline loops: CDR1 KGHSH, CDR2 LQKENI. CDR3 sequence (DNA): TGTGCCAGCAGTAGAGGGGCTAGCGGGAGGCGGCACGAGCAGTACTTC. Translating it yields CASSRGASGRRHEQYF.

This clone appeared once. The chain combines TRBV11-2 with TRBJ1-4; 7 nucleotides align to TRBD1. V dropped 5 bases and J dropped 0; count of bases not matched to a gene: 3. Germline-derived CDR1 and CDR2 are SGHAT and FQNNGV. The CDR3 has 15 residues. The CDR3 protein is CASSPTGATNEKLFF. In DNA, the CDR3 is TGTGCCAGCAGCCCCACAGGGGCAACTAATGAAAAACTGTTTTTT.

The chain recombines TRBV5-4 with TRBJ2-4; 10 nucleotides match TRBD1. The V and J ends lost 4 bases and 8 bases, in that order; junction bases with no gene match: 9. Germline V lookup: CDR1 SGHNT, CDR2 YYREEE (reference sequence). The CDR3 is made up of 15 amino acids. The CDR3 loop reads CASSLTPGQGYIQYF. For the CDR3, the DNA is TGTGCCAGCAGCCTCACCCCGGGACAGGGGTACATTCAGTACTTC.

The gene calls are TRBV28 and TRBJ2-7; TRBD1 matches at 9 bases. Germline V lookup: CDR1 MDHEN, CDR2 SYDVKM. This CDR3 is 17 amino acids long. J was trimmed by 3 bases and V by 3 bases; bases with no gene match: 12. CDR3 protein: CASSFPSDRGRFYEQYF. The CDR3 nucleotides are TGTGCCAGCAGTTTCCCCAGCGACAGGGGGAGGTTCTACGAGCAGTACTTC.

This clone has more than one count but fewer than ten. This chain uses TRBV5-1 with TRBJ1-2; 8 nucleotides match TRBD1. This CDR3 region has 17 residues. Germline V gene data show CDR1 as SGHRS and CDR2 as YFSETQ. V lost 4 bases to trimming and J lost 0 bases; unmatched junction nucleotides: 11. CDR3 region: CASSAPSDRASNYGYTF. The DNA of the CDR3 is TGCGCCAGCAGCGCCCCATCGGACAGGGCATCTAACTATGGCTACACCTTC.

V and J are TRBV10-3 and TRBJ2-7, with a tentative D call TRBD2 (5 bases). This CDR3 has 15 amino acids. V gave up 3 bases and J gave up 2 bases, with 14 bases separating them. Germline CDR1 reads ENHRY; CDR2 reads SYGVKD. CDR3 nucleotides: TGTGCCATCAGTGACCTCTGCGGGCCGGCCTACGAGCAGTACTTC. Residues: CAISDLCGPAYEQYF.

This clone was seen only a few times. The chain uses TRBV25-1 and TRBJ2-1; D is uncertain. V was cut by 6 bases and J by 5 bases, with 23 bases left in between. The germline CDR1 and CDR2 sequences are MGHDK and SYGVNS. The CDR3 has 17 residues. CDR3 protein: CASSPPPRPGDNNEQFF. Written as DNA, the CDR3 is TGTGCCAGCAGCCCTCCCCCCCGGCCAGGCGACAACAATGAGCAGTTCTTC.

The J gene is TRBJ2-5, the V gene TRBV5-1; D perhaps matches TRBD1 (5 bases). CDR3 length equals 14 residues. The ends were cut back, 6 bases at V and 2 bases at J, with 14 bases in the middle. CDR1 and CDR2 from the germline V gene are SGHRS and YFSETQ. CDR3 DNA: TGCGCCAGCACCGTCCTTGCAGGGCAAGAGACCCAGTACTTC. This translates into CASTVLAGQETQYF.

This clone was recorded only once. V gene TRBV19 combines with J gene TRBJ1-5; D uncertain. CDR3 size: 14 residues. The ends were cut back, 3 bases at V and 4 bases at J, with 10 bases in the middle. The V gene's germline CDR1 is LNHDA and CDR2 SQIVND (reference sequence). CDR3 protein: CASSMEVGNQPQHF. In DNA, the CDR3 is TGTGCCAGTAGTATGGAGGTGGGGAATCAGCCCCAGCATTTT.

The chain carries TRBV7-9 and TRBJ2-7, with D possibly TRBD1 on 7 matching bases. V was cut by 5 bases and J by 1 base, with 18 bases left in between. CDR1 is SEHNR, CDR2 FQNEAQ, per germline (reference sequence). This CDR3 has 16 residues. The CDR3 region has the DNA TGTGCCAGCAGCGGCGGGCCGGCAGGGGGGTCCTACGAGCAGTACTTC. Its translation: CASSGGPAGGSYEQYF.

This clone was found a few times. The chain joins TRBV4-2 to TRBJ2-1, with D unclear. The CDR3 covers 11 residues. V lost 3 bases, J lost 10 bases, and 7 bases lay in between. Looked up from germline, CDR1 is LGHNA and CDR2 is YNFKEQ. The CDR3 DNA reads as TGTGCCAGCAGCCACCGTTCGGAGCAGTTCTTC. This encodes CASSHRSEQFF.

The chain recombines TRBV5-4 with TRBJ2-3; D unresolved. The CDR3 extends over 19 amino acids. CDR1 and CDR2 (germline): SGHNT, YYREEE (reference sequence). Deletions cut 2 bases from V and 2 bases from J, with 24 bases between. CDR3 sequence: CASSLNWVVAPDNTDTQYF. CDR3 coding DNA: TGTGCCAGCAGCTTAAATTGGGTAGTGGCCCCTGACAACACAGATACGCAGTATTTT.

The chain joins TRBV29-1 to TRBJ2-1; the match to TRBD2 covers 7 bases. Per germline, CDR1 SQVTM and CDR2 ANQGSEA. V was clipped by 1 base and J by 8 bases; unmatched bases: 14. CDR3 size: 16 residues. Here the CDR3 reads CSVEATKGRGGDEQFF. CDR3 DNA: TGCAGCGTTGAAGCTACAAAAGGGAGGGGCGGGGATGAGCAGTTCTTC.

The CDR3 region is CASSSTPGNPNTEAFF. DNA of the CDR3: TGTGCCAGCAGCTCGACTCCAGGGAATCCGAACACTGAAGCTTTCTTT. V gene TRBV5-4 combines with J gene TRBJ1-1; possible D gene TRBD1, 5 bases. Germline-derived CDR1 and CDR2 are SGHNT and YYREEE (reference sequence). Trimming shortened V by 3 bases and J by 1 base, and 16 bases separated the two germline ends. This CDR3 contains 16 residues.

The chain is built from TRBV4-3 and TRBJ2-7; TRBD1 matches at 8 bases. The CDR3 runs 17 residues. Germline-derived CDR1 and CDR2 are LGHNA and YSLEER. V was pared by 0 bases and J by 3 bases, with 10 bases of the junction left unmatched. The CDR3 here is CASSQDRGRPSLYEQYF. DNA for the CDR3: TGCGCCAGCAGCCAAGACAGGGGGCGCCCCTCCCTCTACGAGCAGTACTTC.

This chain links TRBV6-5 with TRBJ1-2; TRBD1 agrees at 8 bases. CDR1 and CDR2 (germline): MNHEY, SVGAGI. This CDR3 has 15 residues. V was pared by 2 bases and J by 8 bases, with 10 bases of the junction left unmatched. The CDR3 coding sequence is TGTGCCAGCAGTTACGGCCAGGGGGCTTATGAGGGCTACACCTTC. The encoded protein is CASSYGQGAYEGYTF.

The chain employs TRBV10-1 and TRBJ2-3; 11 bases agree with TRBD2. The CDR3 runs to 14 residues. Germline assignment: CDR1 WNHNN and CDR2 SYGVQD (reference sequence). Losses at the gene ends were 9 bases for V and 0 bases for J; bases not matched to a gene: 2. The CDR3 DNA is TGCGCCAGTAGCGGGAGGGGGAGCACAGATACGCAGTATTTT. Its translation is CASSGRGSTDTQYF.

V is TRBV11-2 and J is TRBJ2-3, with 12 bases identical to TRBD1. CDR1 is SGHAT and CDR2 is FQNNGV in the germline V gene. The CDR3 is 18 amino acids. V dropped 1 base and J dropped 2; count of bases not matched to a gene: 7. The CDR3 bases are TGTGCCAGCAGCTTAGGGTCCGGGACAGGGGGCGTCACAGATACGCAGTATTTT. Its protein product is CASSLGSGTGGVTDTQYF.

The chain has TRBV9 and TRBJ1-1; 8 bases are a match to TRBD1. Germline CDR1 reads SGDLS; CDR2 reads YYNGEE. This CDR3 spans 14 amino acids. Germline trimming cut 5 bases from V and 2 bases from J; bases unmatched to any gene: 5. CDR3 protein: CASSSTGGNTEAFF. In nucleotides, the CDR3 is TGTGCCAGCAGTTCCACAGGGGGAAACACTGAAGCTTTCTTT. Supplemented by reference TRBV9 and TRBJ1-1, the full variable domain reads DSGVTQTPKHLITATGQRVTLRCSPRSGDLSVYWYQQSLDQGLQFLIQYYNGEERAKGNILERFSAQQFPDLHSELNLSSLELGDSALYFCASSSTGGNTEAFFGQGTRLTVV.

The chain carries TRBV5-4 and TRBJ2-2; 14 nucleotides agree with TRBD2. V gave up 2 bases and J gave up 4 bases; unmatched junction bases: 7. The CDR3 contains 18 residues. The germline gives CDR1 SGHNT, CDR2 YYREEE (reference sequence). The CDR3 nucleotides are TGTGCCAGCAGCTTCCCGGGACTAGCGGGAGTTACCACCGGGGAGCTGTTTTTT. It translates to CASSFPGLAGVTTGELFF.

The chain combines TRBV7-9 with TRBJ2-5, with TRBD1 identical over 7 bases. Trimming at V came to 4 bases and at J to 4 bases, leaving 3 bases not matched to a gene. Looked up from germline, CDR1 is SEHNR and CDR2 is FQNEAQ (reference sequence). The CDR3 totals 13 residues. This chain's CDR3 is CASSSQGRETQYF. The CDR3 DNA reads TGTGCCAGCAGCTCACAGGGGAGAGAGACCCAGTACTTC.

The chain links TRBV4-1 to TRBJ2-1; 9 bases match TRBD2. The J segment lost 2 bases and the V segment lost 4 bases, leaving 15 bases of the junction unmatched. Germline CDR1 is MGHRA and CDR2 is YSYEKL. This CDR3 is 19 amino acids long. The CDR3 DNA is TGCGCCAGCAGCCCCCAGGCGGCGGGAGGGCCCGGGGCCTACAATGAGCAGTTCTTC. Translating gives CASSPQAAGGPGAYNEQFF.

In nucleotides, the CDR3 is TGCGCCAGCAGCCAAGATCCTCCCGGGAGCTTCTACAATGAGCAGTTCTTC. Its translation is CASSQDPPGSFYNEQFF. The chain recombines TRBV4-3 with TRBJ2-1; D is possibly TRBD2 (6 bases). V shed 0 bases and J shed 3 bases, with 15 bases lying between them. The germline V gene has CDR1 LGHNA and CDR2 YSLEER. CDR3 length: 17 amino acids.

The chain links TRBV29-1 to TRBJ2-5; 7 nucleotides match TRBD1. CDR1 is SQVTM and CDR2 is ANQGSEA in the germline V gene. Germline trimming cut 1 base from V and 2 bases from J; bases unmatched to any gene: 10. CDR3 length equals 16 residues. CDR3 sequence reads: CSVEGQSTGKQETQYF. CDR3 bases: TGCAGCGTTGAAGGCCAATCGACAGGGAAGCAAGAGACCCAGTACTTC.